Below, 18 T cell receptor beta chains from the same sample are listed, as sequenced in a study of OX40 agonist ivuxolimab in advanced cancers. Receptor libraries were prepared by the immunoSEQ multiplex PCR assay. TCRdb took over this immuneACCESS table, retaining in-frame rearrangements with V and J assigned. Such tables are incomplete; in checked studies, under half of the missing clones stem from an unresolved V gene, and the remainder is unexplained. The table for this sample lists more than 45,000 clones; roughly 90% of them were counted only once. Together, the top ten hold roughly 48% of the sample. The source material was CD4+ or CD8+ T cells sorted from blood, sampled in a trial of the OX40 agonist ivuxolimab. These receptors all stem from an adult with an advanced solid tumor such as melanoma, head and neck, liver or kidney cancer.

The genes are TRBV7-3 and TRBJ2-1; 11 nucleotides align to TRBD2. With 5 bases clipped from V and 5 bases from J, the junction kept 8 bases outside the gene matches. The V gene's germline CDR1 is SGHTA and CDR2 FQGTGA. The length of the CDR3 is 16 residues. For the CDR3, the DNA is TGTGCCAGCAGCCACTCGCTAGCGGGGGGCAACAATGAGCAGTTCTTC. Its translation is CASSHSLAGGNNEQFF. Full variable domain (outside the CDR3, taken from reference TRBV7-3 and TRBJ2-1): GAGVSQTPSNKVTEKGKYVELRCDPISGHTALYWYRQSLGQGPEFLIYFQGTGAADDSGLPNDRFFAVRPEGSVSTLKIQRTERGDSAVYLCASSHSLAGGNNEQFFGPGTRLTVL.

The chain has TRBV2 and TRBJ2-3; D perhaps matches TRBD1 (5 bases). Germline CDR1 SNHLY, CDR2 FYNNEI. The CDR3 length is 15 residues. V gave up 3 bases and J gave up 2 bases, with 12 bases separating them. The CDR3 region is CASSERTRATDTQYF. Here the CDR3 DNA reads TGTGCCAGCAGTGAGAGGACAAGAGCCACAGATACGCAGTATTTT. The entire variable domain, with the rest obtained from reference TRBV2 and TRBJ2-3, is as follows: EPEVTQTPSHQVTQMGQEVILRCVPISNHLYFYWYRQILGQKVEFLVSFYNNEISEKSEIFDDQFSVERPDGSNFTLKIRSTKLEDSAMYFCASSERTRATDTQYFGPGTRLTVL.

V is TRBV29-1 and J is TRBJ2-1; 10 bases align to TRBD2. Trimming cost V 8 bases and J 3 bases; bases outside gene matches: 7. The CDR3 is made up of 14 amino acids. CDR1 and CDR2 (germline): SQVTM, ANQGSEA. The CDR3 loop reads CSLGLAGDYNEQFF. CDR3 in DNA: TGCAGCCTGGGGCTAGCGGGGGACTACAATGAGCAGTTCTTC.

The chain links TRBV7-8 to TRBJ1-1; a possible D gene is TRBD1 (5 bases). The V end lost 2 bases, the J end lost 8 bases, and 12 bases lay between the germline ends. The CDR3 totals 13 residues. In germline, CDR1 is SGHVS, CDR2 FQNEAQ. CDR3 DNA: TGTGCCAGCAGCTTACGGGGCCGGAGCGAAGCTTTCTTT. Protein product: CASSLRGRSEAFF.

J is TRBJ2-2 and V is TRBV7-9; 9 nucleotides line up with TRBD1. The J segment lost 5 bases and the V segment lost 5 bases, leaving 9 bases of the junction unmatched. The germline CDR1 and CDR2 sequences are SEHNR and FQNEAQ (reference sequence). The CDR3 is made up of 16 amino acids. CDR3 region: CASSISGTGLTGELFF. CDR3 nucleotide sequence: TGTGCCAGCAGCATTTCCGGGACAGGGCTGACCGGGGAGCTGTTTTTT.

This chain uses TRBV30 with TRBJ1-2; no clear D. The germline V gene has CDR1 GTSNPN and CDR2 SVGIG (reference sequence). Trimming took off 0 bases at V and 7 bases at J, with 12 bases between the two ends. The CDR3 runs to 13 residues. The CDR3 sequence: CAWSVGWSTGYTF. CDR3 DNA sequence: TGTGCCTGGAGTGTCGGCTGGTCGACTGGCTACACCTTC.

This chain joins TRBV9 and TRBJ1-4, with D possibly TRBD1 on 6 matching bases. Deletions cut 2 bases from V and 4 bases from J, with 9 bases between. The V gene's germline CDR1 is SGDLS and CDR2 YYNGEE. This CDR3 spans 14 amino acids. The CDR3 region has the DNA TGTGCCAGCAGCGTTGGGGGCGGTAATGAAAAACTGTTTTTT. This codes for CASSVGGGNEKLFF.

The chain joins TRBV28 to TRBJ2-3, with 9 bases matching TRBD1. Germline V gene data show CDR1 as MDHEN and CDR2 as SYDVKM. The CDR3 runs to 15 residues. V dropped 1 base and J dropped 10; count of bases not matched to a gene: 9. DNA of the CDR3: TGTGCCAGCAGTTTATCCCGGACAGGGGCGATGGCGCAGTATTTT. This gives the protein CASSLSRTGAMAQYF.

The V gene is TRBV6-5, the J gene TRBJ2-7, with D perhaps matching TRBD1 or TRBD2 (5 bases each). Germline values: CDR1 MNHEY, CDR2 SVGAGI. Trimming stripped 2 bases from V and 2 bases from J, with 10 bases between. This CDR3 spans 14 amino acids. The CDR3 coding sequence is TGTGCCAGCAGTTACCAGGTGGGACCCTACGAGCAGTACTTC. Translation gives CASSYQVGPYEQYF.

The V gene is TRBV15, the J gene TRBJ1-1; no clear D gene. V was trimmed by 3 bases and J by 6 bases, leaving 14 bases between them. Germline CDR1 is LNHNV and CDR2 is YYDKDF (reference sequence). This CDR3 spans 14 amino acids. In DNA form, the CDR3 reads TGTGCCACCAGCAGTACGGCGGGGATCGCTGAAGCTTTCTTT. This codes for CATSSTAGIAEAFF.

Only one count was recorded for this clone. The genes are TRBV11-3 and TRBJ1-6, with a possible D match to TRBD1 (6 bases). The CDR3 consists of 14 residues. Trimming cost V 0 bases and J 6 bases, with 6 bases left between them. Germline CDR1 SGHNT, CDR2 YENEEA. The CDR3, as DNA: TGTGCCAGCAGCTTAGAGGGGGCTAATTCACCCCTCCACTTT. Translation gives CASSLEGANSPLHF. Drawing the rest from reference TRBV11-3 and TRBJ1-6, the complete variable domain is EAGVVQSPRYKIIEKKQPVAFWCNPISGHNTLYWYLQNLGQGPELLIRYENEEAVDDSQLPKDRFSAERLKGVDSTLKIQPAELGDSAVYLCASSLEGANSPLHFGNGTRLTVT.

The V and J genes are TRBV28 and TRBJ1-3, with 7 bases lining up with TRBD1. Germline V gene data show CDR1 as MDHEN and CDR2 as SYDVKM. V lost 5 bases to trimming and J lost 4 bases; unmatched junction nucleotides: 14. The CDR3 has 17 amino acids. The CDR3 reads CASSERDSPLLGNTIYF. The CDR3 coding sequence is TGTGCCAGCAGTGAAAGGGACAGCCCTCTTTTGGGAAACACCATATATTTT.

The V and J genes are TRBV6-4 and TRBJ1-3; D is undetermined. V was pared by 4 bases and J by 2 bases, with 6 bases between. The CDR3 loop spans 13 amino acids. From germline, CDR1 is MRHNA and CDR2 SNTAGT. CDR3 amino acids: CASSADPGNTIYF. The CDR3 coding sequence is TGTGCCAGCAGTGCTGACCCTGGAAACACCATATATTTT.

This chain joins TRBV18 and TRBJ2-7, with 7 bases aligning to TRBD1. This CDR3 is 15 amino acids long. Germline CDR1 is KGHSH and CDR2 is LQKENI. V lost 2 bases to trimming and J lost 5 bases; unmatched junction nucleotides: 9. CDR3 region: CASSPGEGASNEQYF. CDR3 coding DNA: TGTGCCAGCTCACCAGGAGAGGGGGCTAGCAACGAGCAGTACTTC. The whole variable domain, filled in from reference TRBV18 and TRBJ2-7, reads NAGVMQNPRHLVRRRGQEARLRCSPMKGHSHVYWYRQLPEEGLKFMVYLQKENIIDESGMPKERFSAEFPKEGPSILRIQQVVRGDSAAYFCASSPGEGASNEQYFGPGTRLTVT.

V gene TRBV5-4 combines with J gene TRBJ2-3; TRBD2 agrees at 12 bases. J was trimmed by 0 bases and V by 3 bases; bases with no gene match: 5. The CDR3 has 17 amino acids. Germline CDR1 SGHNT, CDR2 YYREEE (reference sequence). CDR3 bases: TGTGCCAGCAGCTCTGGGACTAGCGGGTTTAGCACAGATACGCAGTATTTT. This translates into CASSSGTSGFSTDTQYF.

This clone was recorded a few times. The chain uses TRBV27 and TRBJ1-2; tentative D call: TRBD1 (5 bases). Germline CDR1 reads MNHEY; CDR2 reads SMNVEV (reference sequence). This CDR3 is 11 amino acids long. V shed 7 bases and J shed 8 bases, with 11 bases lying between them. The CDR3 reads CASNGGEGYTF. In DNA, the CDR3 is TGTGCCAGCAACGGAGGGGAAGGCTACACCTTC.

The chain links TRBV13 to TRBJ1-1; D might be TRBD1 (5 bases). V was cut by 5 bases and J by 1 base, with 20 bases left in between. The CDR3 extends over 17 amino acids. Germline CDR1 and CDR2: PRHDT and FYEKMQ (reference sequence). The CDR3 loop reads CASSPAPGGGENTEAFF. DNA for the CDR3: TGTGCCAGCAGCCCAGCTCCCGGGGGTGGGGAGAACACTGAAGCTTTCTTT.

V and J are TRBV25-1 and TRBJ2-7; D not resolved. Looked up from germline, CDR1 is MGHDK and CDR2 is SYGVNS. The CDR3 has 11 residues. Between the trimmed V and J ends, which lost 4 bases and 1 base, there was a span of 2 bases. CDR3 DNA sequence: TGTGCCAGCAGTGGATCCTACGAGCAGTACTTC. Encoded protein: CASSGSYEQYF.